This T cell receptor beta chain was recorded in a study of blood T cell repertoires in COVID-19 (dated by TCRdb to about 2020). The study in broad terms: Samples from collaborators originated in the United States, Italy and Spain and spanned both the acute and convalescent phases of COVID-19. A freely available public database, intended as a resource for researchers studying the immune response to SARS-CoV-2, is where the repertoires were released. The dataset comprised deeply sampled blood TCRbeta repertoires from subjects exposed to, actively infected with, or recovered from COVID-19. The samples were drawn from the first 160 participants of the ongoing ImmuneRACE study and from 1,254 subjects provided by 6 global collaborators. Nearly every sample came with metadata listing a de-identified subject ID, COVID-19 status, age in years and sex. HLA class I and class II types, where available, came from metadata supplied by the sample provider rather than from assay-based typing. The material from the prospective study consisted of cDNA or gDNA derived from T cells, B-cell-depleted T cells, or PBMCs.

Overall results and qualifications from the work: The amount of clinical and demographic metadata varied by source and participant and was provided uncurated.

For this chain, trimming is 2 bases at the V end and 5 bases at the J end, and the number of junction bases without a gene match is 7. The germline V gene (reference sequence) sets CDR1 to LGHDT and CDR2 to YNNKEL. Its CDR3 holds 15 amino acids, cysteine through phenylalanine. The read is trimmed to its CDR3 DNA, 45 bases read in frame from base 1. Details on this clone: The antigen this receptor binds is unknown. Base quality data are lacking; no much larger clone is found one base away.

Whole blood was collected in K2EDTA tubes by collaborating institutions according to the institutions' own protocols. For TCRbeta analysis, collaborator samples were shipped as frozen whole blood, as isolated PBMCs, or as DNA extracted from either sample type. The immunoSEQ Assay, a bias-controlled multiplex PCR, was used to amplify TCRbeta CDR3 regions from genomic DNA. The paper's processing steps were these. The number of nucleated cells in each sample was estimated from the amplification of reference gene primers within the assay. To quantify the absolute abundance of each unique TCRbeta CDR3 rearrangement, sequence reads were collapsed and filtered. For each sample, productive Simpson clonality was calculated by taking the square root of Simpson's diversity index across productive rearrangements. In TCRdb, the immuneACCESS table is reduced to in-frame sequences with V and J assigned. These tables do not hold every clone; where another copy was compared, an unresolved V gene accounts for under half, and the others remain unexplained. The V and J calls and clone size were taken over from that table, and D and trimming were inferred from the DNA. The sample profile shows 100,000 to 150,000 clones; over 70% of them were found once. The ten most abundant clones make up roughly 30% of the sample.

The receptor chain draws on TRBV3-1 (or the pseudogene TRBV3-2) and TRBJ1-2; TRBD1 aligns with 8 central bases. The specimen sequenced was peripheral blood. The TCR comes from a woman in her seventies with acute or convalescent COVID-19. CDR3 loop: CASSQQDRGRYGYTF. The DNA sequence is given as TGTGCCAGCAGCCAACAAGACAGGGGACGGTATGGCTACACCTTC.